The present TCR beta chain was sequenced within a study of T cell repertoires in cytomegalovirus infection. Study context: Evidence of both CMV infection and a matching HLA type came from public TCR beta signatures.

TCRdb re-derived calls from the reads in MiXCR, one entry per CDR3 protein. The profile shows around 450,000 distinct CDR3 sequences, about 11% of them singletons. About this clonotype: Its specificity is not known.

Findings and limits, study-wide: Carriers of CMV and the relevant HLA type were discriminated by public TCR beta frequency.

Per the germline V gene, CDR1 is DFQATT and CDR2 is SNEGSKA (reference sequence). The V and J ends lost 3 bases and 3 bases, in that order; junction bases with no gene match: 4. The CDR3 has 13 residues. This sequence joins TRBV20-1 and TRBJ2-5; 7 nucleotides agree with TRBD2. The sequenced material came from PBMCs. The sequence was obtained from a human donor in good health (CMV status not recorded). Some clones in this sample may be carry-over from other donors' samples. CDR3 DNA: TGCAGTGCTAGTTTCGGGACTAAAGAGACCCAGTACTTC. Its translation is CSASFGTKETQYF.